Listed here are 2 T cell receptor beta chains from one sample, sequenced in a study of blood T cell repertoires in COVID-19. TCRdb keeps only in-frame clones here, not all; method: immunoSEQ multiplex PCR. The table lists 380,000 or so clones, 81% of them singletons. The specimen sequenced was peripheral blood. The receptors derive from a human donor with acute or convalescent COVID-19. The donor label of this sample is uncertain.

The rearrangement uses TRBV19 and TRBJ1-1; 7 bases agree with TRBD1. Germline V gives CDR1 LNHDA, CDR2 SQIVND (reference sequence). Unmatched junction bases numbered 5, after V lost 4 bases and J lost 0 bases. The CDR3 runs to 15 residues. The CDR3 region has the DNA TGTGCCAGTAGTACGACAGGGCCTCTGAACACTGAAGCTTTCTTT. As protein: CASSTTGPLNTEAFF.

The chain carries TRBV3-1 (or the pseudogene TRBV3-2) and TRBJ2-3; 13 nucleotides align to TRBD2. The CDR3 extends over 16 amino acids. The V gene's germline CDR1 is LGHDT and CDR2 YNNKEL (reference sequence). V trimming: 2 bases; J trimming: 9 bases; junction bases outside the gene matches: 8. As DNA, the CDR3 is TGTGCCAGCAGCCAAAGACGGTCGGGACTAGCGGGAACGCAGTATTTT. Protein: CASSQRRSGLAGTQYF.